The sequence of this TCR beta chain was determined in a study of cytomegalovirus exposure and HLA in healthy donors. The repertoire was sequenced with immunoSEQ multiplex PCR; TCRdb's copy has only in-frame clones and lacks some. The sample has about 130,000 clones; approximately 89% are singletons. From germline, CDR1 is SGHNT and CDR2 YYREEE (reference sequence). With 3 bases clipped from V and 7 bases from J, the junction kept 2 bases outside the gene matches. The CDR3 loop spans 13 amino acids. Remarks on this clone: Its target is unknown.

Findings of the study overall: The study labeled about 160 TCR beta chains cytomegalovirus-associated.

The sequenced sample was PBMCs. The sequence was obtained from a woman aged 18-30 years in good health and CMV-seronegative. V is TRBV5-4 and J is TRBJ2-1; TRBD1 matches at 9 bases. The CDR3 region is CASSSGQGNEQFF. The CDR3 bases are TGTGCCAGCAGCTCTGGACAGGGGAATGAGCAGTTCTTC.